These 31 T cell receptor beta chains came from one sample sequenced in a study of beta chain features in type 1 diabetes. Expressed TCRB transcripts got sequenced, as all isolated RNA was reverse transcribed. Using immunoSEQ multiplex PCR, the repertoire was profiled, and TCRdb retains in-frame clones only, with some absent. The table has about 330,000 clones, 8% to 13% seen once; the top ten hold 0.015%. Sequencing used naive CD4+ T cells from blood. These receptors came from a woman aged 25 to 39 in good health.

This clone was observed a few times. The gene calls are TRBV5-1 and TRBJ2-5; D remains ambiguous. V was trimmed by 2 bases and J by 5 bases, leaving 13 bases between them. The CDR3 totals 14 residues. Per the germline V gene, CDR1 is SGHRS and CDR2 is YFSETQ. The CDR3 region has the DNA TGCGCCAGCAGCTTTGGAGAACCCTACGAGACCCAGTACTTC. Translating it yields CASSFGEPYETQYF. The entire variable domain, with the rest obtained from reference TRBV5-1 and TRBJ2-5, is as follows: KAGVTQTPRYLIKTRGQQVTLSCSPISGHRSVSWYQQTPGQGLQFLFEYFSETQRNKGNFPGRFSGRQFSNSRSEMNVSTLELGDSALYLCASSFGEPYETQYFGPGTRLLVL.

A few counts support this clone. CDR3 sequence reads: CASSADRSEKETQYF. CDR3 nucleotide sequence: TGTGCCAGTAGTGCGGACAGGTCCGAAAAAGAGACCCAGTACTTC. The chain employs TRBV19 and TRBJ2-5, with 7 bases aligning to TRBD1. The CDR3 has 15 amino acids. Per the germline V gene, CDR1 is LNHDA and CDR2 is SQIVND (reference sequence). The V and J ends lost 5 bases and 3 bases, in that order; junction bases with no gene match: 9.

V is TRBV5-1 and J is TRBJ1-1, with 7 bases lining up with TRBD1. V was pared by 4 bases and J by 3 bases, with 6 bases of the junction left unmatched. CDR3 length: 14 amino acids. From germline, CDR1 is SGHRS and CDR2 YFSETQ. The CDR3: CASSETGHYTEAFF. In DNA form, the CDR3 reads TGCGCCAGCAGCGAGACAGGGCACTACACTGAAGCTTTCTTT.

This chain joins TRBV6-5 and TRBJ2-5, with a possible D match to TRBD1 (6 bases). The germline V gene encodes CDR1 MNHEY and CDR2 SVGAGI. V shed 6 bases and J shed 3 bases, with 8 bases lying between them. The CDR3 runs 12 residues. The CDR3 DNA sequence: TGTGCCAGCAGACGACAGGAAGAGACCCAGTACTTC. It is translated as CASRRQEETQYF.

This chain connects TRBV4-3 to TRBJ2-2, with 8 bases fitting TRBD2. This CDR3 contains 17 residues. The ends lost 0 bases at V and 4 bases at J; junction bases unmatched: 7. Germline CDR1 and CDR2: LGHNA and YSLEER. CDR3 nucleotide sequence: TGCGCCAGCAGCCAAGATCGGGAACTAGCGGTCACCGGGGAGCTGTTTTTT. This gives the protein CASSQDRELAVTGELFF.

Only a few counts were recorded for this clone. The J gene is TRBJ1-3, the V gene TRBV6-6; TRBD1 is a possible D gene (5 bases). The CDR3 extends over 15 amino acids. CDR1 is MNHNY, CDR2 SVGAGI, per germline (reference sequence). Deletions cut 10 bases from V and 0 bases from J, with 16 bases between. The CDR3 region is CAIAPRQSSGNTIYF. For the CDR3, the DNA is TGTGCCATCGCCCCTAGACAGAGCTCTGGAAACACCATATATTTT.

The chain uses TRBV4-2 and TRBJ2-1; D not certain. The V and J ends lost 3 bases and 6 bases respectively, with 12 bases between them. The CDR3 has 14 residues. Per germline, CDR1 LGHNA and CDR2 YNFKEQ. CDR3 residues: CASSQAPPPNEQFF. DNA of the CDR3: TGTGCCAGCAGCCAGGCCCCACCGCCCAATGAGCAGTTCTTC.

The rearrangement joins TRBV29-1 to TRBJ2-7; 12 bases agree with TRBD1. Germline assignment: CDR1 SQVTM and CDR2 ANQGSEA. With V trimmed by 5 bases and J by 4 bases, 3 bases remained unmatched. The CDR3 has 13 amino acids. The DNA for the CDR3 is TGCAGCGTTAGGGACAGGGGGCCGTACGAGCAGTACTTC. Protein: CSVRDRGPYEQYF.

This chain joins TRBV2 and TRBJ1-4; unclear D gene. Germline V gene sequence: CDR1 SNHLY, CDR2 FYNNEI. Trimming took 7 bases from V and 7 from J, leaving 7 bases between them. This CDR3 spans 11 amino acids. CDR3: CASTPGEKLFF. The CDR3 nucleotides are TGTGCCAGCACCCCCGGTGAAAAACTGTTTTTT.

The V call is TRBV27, the J call TRBJ2-4, with 7 positions matching TRBD2. This CDR3 spans 16 amino acids. Germline assignment: CDR1 MNHEY and CDR2 SMNVEV (reference sequence). The V segment lost 5 bases and the J segment 9 bases; nucleotides outside the gene matches: 16. The CDR3 nucleotides are TGTGCCAGCAGTCTCTCGACTAGCAGACGTTGGGGCATTCAGTACTTC. It encodes CASSLSTSRRWGIQYF.

This chain links TRBV2 with TRBJ2-1; 10 positions agree with TRBD2. This CDR3 is 15 amino acids long. The germline V gene encodes CDR1 SNHLY and CDR2 FYNNEI. J was trimmed by 7 bases and V by 6 bases; bases with no gene match: 9. CDR3 residues: CASSVGLAEWNEQFF. The CDR3 coding sequence is TGTGCCAGCAGCGTCGGACTAGCGGAGTGGAATGAGCAGTTCTTC.

Only a few counts were recorded for this clone. The chain links TRBV27 to TRBJ1-2; tentatively, D is TRBD1 (6 bases). The V end lost 5 bases, the J end lost 5 bases, and 21 bases lay between the germline ends. The CDR3 totals 16 residues. Germline V CDR1 and CDR2: MNHEY, SMNVEV (reference sequence). The CDR3: CASSPGQPTALYGYTF. CDR3 sequence (DNA): TGTGCCAGCAGTCCTGGACAGCCAACCGCCCTATATGGCTACACCTTC.

This clone was seen a few times. This chain links TRBV5-4 with TRBJ2-1; 8 bases match TRBD2. The CDR3 contains 15 residues. CDR1 and CDR2 from the germline V gene are SGHNT and YYREEE (reference sequence). V lost 4 bases to trimming and J lost 4 bases; unmatched junction nucleotides: 7. CDR3 sequence reads: CASSETSGTYNEQFF. The CDR3 DNA sequence: TGTGCCAGCAGCGAAACTAGCGGTACTTACAATGAGCAGTTCTTC.

The J gene is TRBJ2-1, the V gene TRBV6-1; D gene uncertain. The length of the CDR3 is 16 residues. Trimming left V 1 base short and J 0 bases short, with 10 bases between. Germline V gives CDR1 MNHNS, CDR2 SASEGT. DNA for the CDR3: TGTGCCAGCAGTGAAGACTTCCTGAGCTCCTACAATGAGCAGTTCTTC. Amino acids: CASSEDFLSSYNEQFF.

The genes are TRBV7-2 and TRBJ2-6; D is undetermined. The CDR3 is 14 amino acids. Between the trimmed V and J ends, which lost 5 bases and 0 bases, there was a span of 5 bases. Looked up from germline, CDR1 is SGHTA and CDR2 is FQGNSA. DNA of the CDR3: TGTGCCAGCAGCCCTTCCTCTGGGGCCAACGTCCTGACTTTC. Translating it yields CASSPSSGANVLTF. The full variable domain, in which reference TRBV7-2 and TRBJ2-6 provide the parts outside the CDR3, is GAGVSQSPSNKVTEKGKDVELRCDPISGHTALYWYRQSLGQGLEFLIYFQGNSAPDKSGLPSDRFSAERTGGSVSTLTIQRTQQEDSAVYLCASSPSSGANVLTFGAGSRLTVL.

This clone was seen more than once but under ten times. The CDR3 here is CAWSPKRSNLNNEQFF. The CDR3 coding sequence is TGTGCCTGGAGTCCTAAGCGGAGCAACCTTAACAATGAGCAGTTCTTC. The chain links TRBV30 to TRBJ2-1; D may be TRBD2 (5 bases). Trimming cost V 2 bases and J 5 bases, with 19 bases left between them. This CDR3 region has 16 residues. Germline V CDR1 and CDR2: GTSNPN, SVGIG (reference sequence).

The chain uses TRBV29-1 and TRBJ2-7; possible D gene TRBD2, 6 bases. V lost 8 bases and J 3 bases, leaving 20 bases between the germline ends. Germline-derived CDR1 and CDR2 are SQVTM and ANQGSEA. There are 14 residues in the CDR3. CDR3 residues: CSFRSPGRFYEQYF. CDR3 nucleotide sequence: TGCAGCTTCCGCTCTCCCGGGAGATTCTACGAGCAGTACTTC.

V is TRBV7-3 and J is TRBJ1-2, with no clear D. CDR1 SGHTA and CDR2 FQGTGA come from the germline V gene. The V and J ends lost 2 bases and 3 bases respectively, with 7 bases between them. The CDR3 runs 13 residues. DNA for the CDR3: TGTGCCAGCAGCTTAGGTACGGACTATGGCTACACCTTC. Amino acid sequence: CASSLGTDYGYTF.

In its sample, this clone was seen a few times. The chain is built from TRBV4-3 and TRBJ2-1, with 8 nucleotides matching TRBD2. V shed 4 bases, J shed 0 bases, and the junction held 2 bases outside the gene matches. The germline CDR1 and CDR2 sequences are LGHNA and YSLEER. The CDR3 sequence is 15 residues long. The CDR3 protein is CASSPGGNSYNEQFF. CDR3 in DNA: TGCGCCAGCAGCCCGGGGGGGAACTCCTACAATGAGCAGTTCTTC.

This clone was observed a handful of times. The rearrangement uses TRBV25-1 and TRBJ1-1; D uncertain. Germline CDR1 reads MGHDK; CDR2 reads SYGVNS. This CDR3 contains 11 residues. V gave up 2 bases and J gave up 6 bases, with 4 bases separating them. Here the CDR3 reads CASSERAEAFF. CDR3 DNA: TGTGCCAGCAGTGAACGGGCTGAAGCTTTCTTT.

V gene TRBV7-8 combines with J gene TRBJ2-5; TRBD2 might be the D (6 bases). Between the trimmed V and J ends, which lost 4 bases and 5 bases, there was a span of 14 bases. CDR1 and CDR2 from the germline V gene are SGHVS and FQNEAQ. The CDR3 contains 14 residues. CDR3: CASSYREAGETQYF. The CDR3 coding sequence is TGTGCCAGCAGCTATCGCGAGGCGGGGGAGACCCAGTACTTC.

This chain uses TRBV6-5 with TRBJ2-3; TRBD2 aligns across 10 bases. Germline CDR1 and CDR2: MNHEY and SVGAGI. The CDR3 length is 15 residues. V shed 0 bases, J shed 4 bases, and the junction held 1 base outside the gene matches. CDR3 nucleotides: TGTGCCAGCAGTTACTCCGGACTAGCGGCAGATACGCAGTATTTT. This translates into CASSYSGLAADTQYF.

The V call is TRBV5-4, the J call TRBJ2-4; tentative D call: TRBD2 (6 bases). The CDR3 sequence is 13 residues long. Trimming cost V 4 bases and J 8 bases, with 13 bases left between them. CDR1 and CDR2 (germline): SGHNT, YYREEE (reference sequence). CDR3 region: CASSPTRIYIQYF. In nucleotides, the CDR3 is TGTGCCAGCAGCCCGACTAGAATATACATTCAGTACTTC.

This clone showed up just a few times. The chain couples TRBV29-1 to TRBJ1-2, with D unresolved. Germline V CDR1 and CDR2: SQVTM, ANQGSEA. Trimming took 4 bases from V and 2 from J, leaving 5 bases between them. The CDR3 loop spans 11 amino acids. CDR3 coding DNA: TGCAGCGTTGTCCAGAACTATGGCTACACCTTC. Its protein product is CSVVQNYGYTF.

The rearrangement links TRBV5-4 to TRBJ2-6, with TRBD1 matching over 9 bases. V was pared by 4 bases and J by 2 bases, with 7 bases of the junction left unmatched. This CDR3 spans 17 amino acids. CDR1 and CDR2 (germline): SGHNT, YYREEE (reference sequence). The CDR3 DNA sequence: TGTGCCAGCAGCCAGGGACAGGGAGGCGCTGGGGCCAACGTCCTGACTTTC. Its translation: CASSQGQGGAGANVLTF.

The chain is built from TRBV9 and TRBJ2-2; the D gene is possibly TRBD2 (5 bases). This CDR3 spans 17 amino acids. Germline V gives CDR1 SGDLS, CDR2 YYNGEE. The V gene lost 0 bases and the J gene lost 7 bases, with 19 bases spanning the gap. The CDR3: CASSVDIAPSQYGELFF. Here the CDR3 DNA reads TGTGCCAGCAGCGTAGATATAGCGCCTTCTCAGTACGGGGAGCTGTTTTTT.

The V gene is TRBV18, the J gene TRBJ1-1; tentatively, D is TRBD1 (6 bases). Germline CDR1 KGHSH, CDR2 LQKENI. V was cut by 2 bases and J by 9 bases, with 16 bases left in between. The CDR3 totals 14 residues. CDR3 sequence reads: CASSPYSDSEKAFF. In DNA form, the CDR3 reads TGTGCCAGCTCACCATATTCGGACAGTGAAAAAGCTTTCTTT.

The CDR3 DNA follows: TGCGCCAGCAGCTCCTATGGGACTAGCGGAAGGACCGGGGAGCTGTTTTTT. It specifies CASSSYGTSGRTGELFF. The rearrangement joins TRBV5-1 to TRBJ2-2, with 11 positions matching TRBD2. Unmatched junction bases numbered 9, after V lost 3 bases and J lost 5 bases. The CDR3 totals 17 residues. CDR1 SGHRS and CDR2 YFSETQ come from the germline V gene.

The sample holds a few counts of this clone. Written as DNA, the CDR3 is TGTGCCAGCGGTAGGACTAGCGGGAGGGACACCGGGGAGCTGTTTTTT. It translates to CASGRTSGRDTGELFF. The V and J genes are TRBV7-3 and TRBJ2-2; TRBD2 aligns across 15 bases. CDR1 SGHTA and CDR2 FQGTGA come from the germline V gene. The junction had 4 bases not matched to a gene; V was cut back by 8 bases and J by 3 bases. The CDR3 has 16 residues.

This clone was seen more than once but under ten times. The chain has TRBV5-5 and TRBJ1-5; 8 positions match TRBD1. J lost 2 bases, V lost 1 base, and 8 bases had no gene match. CDR1 and CDR2 (germline): SGHKS, YYEKEE (reference sequence). The CDR3 consists of 17 residues. CDR3 sequence: CASSLSGQDGGNQPQHF. The CDR3 DNA reads as TGTGCCAGCAGCTTGTCGGGACAGGACGGGGGCAATCAGCCCCAGCATTTT.

This clone has just a few counts. The chain carries TRBV2 and TRBJ2-5; 9 bases align to TRBD1. CDR1 is SNHLY and CDR2 is FYNNEI in the germline V gene. CDR3 size: 13 residues. V dropped 11 bases and J dropped 4; count of bases not matched to a gene: 8. The CDR3: CASSGTGRETQYF. In nucleotides, the CDR3 is TGTGCCTCGTCGGGGACAGGGAGAGAGACCCAGTACTTC.